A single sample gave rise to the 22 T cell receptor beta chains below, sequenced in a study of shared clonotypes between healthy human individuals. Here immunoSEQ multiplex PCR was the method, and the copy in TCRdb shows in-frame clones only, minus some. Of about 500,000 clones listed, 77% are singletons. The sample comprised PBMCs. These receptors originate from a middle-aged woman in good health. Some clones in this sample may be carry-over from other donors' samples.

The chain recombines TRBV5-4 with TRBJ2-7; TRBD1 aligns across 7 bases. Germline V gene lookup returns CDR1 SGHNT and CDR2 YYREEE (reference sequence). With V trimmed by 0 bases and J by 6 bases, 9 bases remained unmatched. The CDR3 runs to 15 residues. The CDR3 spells CASSLGTRGTIEQYF. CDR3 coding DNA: TGTGCCAGCAGCTTGGGGACCAGGGGGACCATCGAGCAGTACTTC.

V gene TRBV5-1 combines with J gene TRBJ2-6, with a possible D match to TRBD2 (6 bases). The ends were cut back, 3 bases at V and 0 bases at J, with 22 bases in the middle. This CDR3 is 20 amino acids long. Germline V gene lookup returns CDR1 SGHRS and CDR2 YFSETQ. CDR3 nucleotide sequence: TGCGCCAGCAGCTCCTCCCCCATCGGGGGAGGCTCCTCTGGGGCCAACGTCCTGACTTTC. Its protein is CASSSSPIGGGSSGANVLTF.

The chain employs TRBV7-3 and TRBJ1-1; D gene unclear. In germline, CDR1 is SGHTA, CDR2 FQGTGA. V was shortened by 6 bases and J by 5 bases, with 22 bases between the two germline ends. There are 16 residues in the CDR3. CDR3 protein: CASSQSGGGRMTEAFF. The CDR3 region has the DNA TGTGCCAGCAGTCAGTCGGGAGGTGGCCGGATGACTGAAGCTTTCTTT. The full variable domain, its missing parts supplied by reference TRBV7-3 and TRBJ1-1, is GAGVSQTPSNKVTEKGKYVELRCDPISGHTALYWYRQSLGQGPEFLIYFQGTGAADDSGLPNDRFFAVRPEGSVSTLKIQRTERGDSAVYLCASSQSGGGRMTEAFFGQGTRLTVV.

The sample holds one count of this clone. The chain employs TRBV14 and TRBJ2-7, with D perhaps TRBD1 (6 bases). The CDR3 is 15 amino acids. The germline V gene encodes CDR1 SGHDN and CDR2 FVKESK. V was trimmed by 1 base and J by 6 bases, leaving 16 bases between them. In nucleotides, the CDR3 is TGTGCCAGCAGCCAAGCCTTAGGGGGAGTAGTCGAGCAGTACTTC. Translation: CASSQALGGVVEQYF. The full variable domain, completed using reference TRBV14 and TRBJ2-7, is EAGVTQFPSHSVIEKGQTVTLRCDPISGHDNLYWYRRVMGKEIKFLLHFVKESKQDESGMPNNRFLAERTGGTYSTLKVQPAELEDSGVYFCASSQALGGVVEQYFGPGTRLTVT.

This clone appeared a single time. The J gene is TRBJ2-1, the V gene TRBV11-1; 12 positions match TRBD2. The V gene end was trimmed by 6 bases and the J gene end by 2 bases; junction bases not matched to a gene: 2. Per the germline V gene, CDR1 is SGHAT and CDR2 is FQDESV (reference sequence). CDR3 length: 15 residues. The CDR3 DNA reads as TGTGCCAGCAGTTCTAGCGGGAGGGCCTACAATGAGCAGTTCTTC. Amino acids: CASSSSGRAYNEQFF.

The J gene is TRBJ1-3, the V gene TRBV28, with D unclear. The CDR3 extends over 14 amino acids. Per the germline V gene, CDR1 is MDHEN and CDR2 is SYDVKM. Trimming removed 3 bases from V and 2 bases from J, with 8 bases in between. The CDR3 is CASSFAEAGNTIYF. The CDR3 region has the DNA TGTGCCAGCAGTTTTGCAGAAGCTGGAAACACCATATATTTT.

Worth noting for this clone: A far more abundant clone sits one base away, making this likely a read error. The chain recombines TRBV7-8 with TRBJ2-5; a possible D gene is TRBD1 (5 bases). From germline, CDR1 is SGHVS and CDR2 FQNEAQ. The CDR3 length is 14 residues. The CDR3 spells CAGSEQDYQETQYF. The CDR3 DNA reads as TGTGCCGGCAGCGAACAGGATTACCAAGAGACCCAGTACTTC.

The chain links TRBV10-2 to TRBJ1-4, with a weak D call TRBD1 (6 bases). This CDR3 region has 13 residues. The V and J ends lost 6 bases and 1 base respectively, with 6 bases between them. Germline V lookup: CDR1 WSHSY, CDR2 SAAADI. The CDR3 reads CASSRGTNEKLFF. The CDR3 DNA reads TGCGCCAGCAGCAGGGGAACTAATGAAAAACTGTTTTTT.

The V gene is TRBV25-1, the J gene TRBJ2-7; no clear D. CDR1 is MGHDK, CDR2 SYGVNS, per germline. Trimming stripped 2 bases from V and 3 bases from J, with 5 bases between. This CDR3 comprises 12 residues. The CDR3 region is CASSEKGYEQYF. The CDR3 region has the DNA TGTGCCAGCAGTGAAAAGGGCTACGAGCAGTACTTC.

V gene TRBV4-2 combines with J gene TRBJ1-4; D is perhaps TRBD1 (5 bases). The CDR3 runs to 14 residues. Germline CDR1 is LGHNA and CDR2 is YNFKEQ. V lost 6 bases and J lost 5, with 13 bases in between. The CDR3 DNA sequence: TGTGCCAGCAGACTGACAGACCTCAATGAAAAACTGTTTTTT. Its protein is CASRLTDLNEKLFF.

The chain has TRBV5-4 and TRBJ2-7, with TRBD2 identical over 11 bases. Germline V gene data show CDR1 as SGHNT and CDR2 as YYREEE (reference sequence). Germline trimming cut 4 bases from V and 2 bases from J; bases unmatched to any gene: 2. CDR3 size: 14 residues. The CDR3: CASSLSGRAYEQYF. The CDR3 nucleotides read TGTGCCAGCAGCCTTAGCGGGAGGGCCTACGAGCAGTACTTC. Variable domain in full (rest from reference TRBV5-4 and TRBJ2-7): ETGVTQSPTHLIKTRGQQVTLRCSSQSGHNTVSWYQQALGQGPQFIFQYYREEENGRGNFPPRFSGLQFPNYSSELNVNALELDDSALYLCASSLSGRAYEQYFGPGTRLTVT.

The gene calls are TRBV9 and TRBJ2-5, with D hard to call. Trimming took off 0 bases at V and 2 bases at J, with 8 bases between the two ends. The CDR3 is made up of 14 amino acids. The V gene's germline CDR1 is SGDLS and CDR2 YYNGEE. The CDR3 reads CASSVAPAQETQYF. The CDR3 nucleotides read TGTGCCAGCAGCGTAGCCCCAGCACAAGAGACCCAGTACTTC.

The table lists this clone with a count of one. The CDR3 sequence: CASSFQVGRNTEAFF. The CDR3 coding sequence is TGTGCCAGCAGCTTTCAGGTGGGGAGGAACACTGAAGCTTTCTTT. The chain couples TRBV11-2 to TRBJ1-1; D gene ambiguous. Germline V CDR1 and CDR2: SGHAT, FQNNGV. The CDR3 sequence is 15 residues long. V lost 3 bases to trimming and J lost 1 base, with 12 bases between them.

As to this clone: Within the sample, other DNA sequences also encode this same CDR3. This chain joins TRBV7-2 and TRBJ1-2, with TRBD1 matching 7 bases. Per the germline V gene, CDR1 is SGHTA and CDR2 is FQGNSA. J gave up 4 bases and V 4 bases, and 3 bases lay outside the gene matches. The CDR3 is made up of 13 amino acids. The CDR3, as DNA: TGTGCCAGCAGCTCGGGACAGTTCTATGGCTACACCTTC. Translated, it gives CASSSGQFYGYTF.

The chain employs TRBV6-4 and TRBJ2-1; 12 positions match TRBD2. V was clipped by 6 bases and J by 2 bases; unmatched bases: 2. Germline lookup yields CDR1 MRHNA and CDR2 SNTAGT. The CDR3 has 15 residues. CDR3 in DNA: TGTGCCAGCAGCGGGACTAGCGGGCCCTACAATGAGCAGTTCTTC. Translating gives CASSGTSGPYNEQFF.

CDR3: CASGPQASYEQYF. The CDR3 region has the DNA TGTGCCAGCGGACCCCAGGCCTCCTACGAGCAGTACTTC. This chain connects TRBV6-6 to TRBJ2-7; D is ambiguous. The germline V gene has CDR1 MNHNY and CDR2 SVGAGI (reference sequence). The ends were cut back, 8 bases at V and 0 bases at J, with 11 bases in the middle. There are 13 residues in the CDR3.

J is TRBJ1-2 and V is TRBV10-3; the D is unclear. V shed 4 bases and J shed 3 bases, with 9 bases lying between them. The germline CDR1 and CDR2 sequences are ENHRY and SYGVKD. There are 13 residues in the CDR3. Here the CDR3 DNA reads TGTGCCATCAGTGCAGGATTAGACTATGGCTACACCTTC. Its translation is CAISAGLDYGYTF.

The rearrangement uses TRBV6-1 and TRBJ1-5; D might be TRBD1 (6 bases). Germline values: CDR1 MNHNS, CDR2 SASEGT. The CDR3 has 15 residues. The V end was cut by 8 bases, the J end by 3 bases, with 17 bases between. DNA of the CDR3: TGTGCCAGCTGGGGGGGGGACAAGTTCAATCAGCCCCAGCATTTT. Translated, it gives CASWGGDKFNQPQHF.

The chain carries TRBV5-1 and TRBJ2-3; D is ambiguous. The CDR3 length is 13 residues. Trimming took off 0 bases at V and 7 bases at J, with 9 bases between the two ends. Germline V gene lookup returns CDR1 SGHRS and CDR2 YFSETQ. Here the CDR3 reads CASSLDGSNTQYF. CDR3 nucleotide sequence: TGCGCCAGCAGCTTGGATGGATCTAATACGCAGTATTTT.

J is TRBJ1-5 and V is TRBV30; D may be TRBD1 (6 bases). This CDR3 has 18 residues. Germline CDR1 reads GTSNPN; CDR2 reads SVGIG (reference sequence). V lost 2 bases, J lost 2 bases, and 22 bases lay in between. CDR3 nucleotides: TGTGCCTGGAGTCGAGGGGGGCTTGCTAGGGGTGGCAATCAGCCCCAGCATTTT. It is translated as CAWSRGGLARGGNQPQHF. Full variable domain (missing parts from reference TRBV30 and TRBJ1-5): SQTIHQWPATLVQPVGSPLSLECTVEGTSNPNLYWYRQAAGRGLQLLFYSVGIGQISSEVPQNLSASRPQDRQFILSSKKLLLSDSGFYLCAWSRGGLARGGNQPQHFGDGTRLSIL.

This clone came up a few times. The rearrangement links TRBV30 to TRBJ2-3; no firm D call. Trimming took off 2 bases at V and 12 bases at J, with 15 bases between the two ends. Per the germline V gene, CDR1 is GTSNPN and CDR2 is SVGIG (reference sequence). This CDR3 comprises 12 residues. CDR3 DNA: TGTGCCTGGAGTCCTGGACCCTTAACCCAGTATTTT. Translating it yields CAWSPGPLTQYF.

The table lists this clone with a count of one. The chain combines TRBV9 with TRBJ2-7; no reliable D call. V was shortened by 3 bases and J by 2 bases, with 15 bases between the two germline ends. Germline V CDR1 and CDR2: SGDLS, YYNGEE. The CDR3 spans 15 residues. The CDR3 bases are TGTGCCAGCAGCGGGCCCGGTTCTGCTCCCTACGAGCAGTACTTC. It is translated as CASSGPGSAPYEQYF.